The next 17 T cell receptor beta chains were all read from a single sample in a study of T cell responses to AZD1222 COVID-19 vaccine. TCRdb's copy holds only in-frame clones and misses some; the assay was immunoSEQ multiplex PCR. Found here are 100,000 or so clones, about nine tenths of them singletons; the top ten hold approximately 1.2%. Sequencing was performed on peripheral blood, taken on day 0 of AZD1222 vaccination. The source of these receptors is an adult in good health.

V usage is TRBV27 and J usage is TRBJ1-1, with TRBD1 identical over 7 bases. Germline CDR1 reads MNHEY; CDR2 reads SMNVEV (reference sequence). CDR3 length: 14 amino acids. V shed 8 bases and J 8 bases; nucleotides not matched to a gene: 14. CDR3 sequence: CASRTYTGQDEAFF. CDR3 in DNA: TGTGCCAGCCGAACGTACACCGGACAGGACGAAGCTTTCTTT.

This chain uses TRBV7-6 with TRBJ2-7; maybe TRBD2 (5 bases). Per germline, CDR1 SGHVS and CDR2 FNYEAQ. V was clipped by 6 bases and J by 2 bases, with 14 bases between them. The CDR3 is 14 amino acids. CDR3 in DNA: TGTGCCAGCAGGACCGGGGTACCACCCTACGAGCAGTACTTC. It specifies CASRTGVPPYEQYF. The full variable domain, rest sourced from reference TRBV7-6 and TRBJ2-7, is GAGVSQSPRYKVTKRGQDVALRCDPISGHVSLYWYRQALGQGPEFLTYFNYEAQQDKSGLPNDRFSAERPEGSISTLTIQRTEQRDSAMYRCASRTGVPPYEQYFGPGTRLTVT.

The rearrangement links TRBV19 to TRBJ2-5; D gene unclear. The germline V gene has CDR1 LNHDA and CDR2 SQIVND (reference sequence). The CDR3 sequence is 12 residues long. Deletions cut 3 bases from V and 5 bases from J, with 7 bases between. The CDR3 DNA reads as TGTGCCAGTAGTATTTTGGGCGAGACCCAGTACTTC. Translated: CASSILGETQYF.

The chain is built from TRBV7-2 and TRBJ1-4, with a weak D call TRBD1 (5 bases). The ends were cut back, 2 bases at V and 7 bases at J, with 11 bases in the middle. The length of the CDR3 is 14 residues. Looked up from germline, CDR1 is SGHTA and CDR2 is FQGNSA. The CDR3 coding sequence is TGTGCCAGCAGCTTACGGGGGTATAGTGAAAAACTGTTTTTT. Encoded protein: CASSLRGYSEKLFF.

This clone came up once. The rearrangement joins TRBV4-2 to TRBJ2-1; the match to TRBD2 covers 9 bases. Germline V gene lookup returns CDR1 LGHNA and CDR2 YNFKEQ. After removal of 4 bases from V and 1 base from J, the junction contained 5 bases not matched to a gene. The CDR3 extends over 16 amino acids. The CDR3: CASSPGTSSSYNEQFF. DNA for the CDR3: TGTGCCAGCAGCCCGGGGACTAGCAGTTCCTACAATGAGCAGTTCTTC.

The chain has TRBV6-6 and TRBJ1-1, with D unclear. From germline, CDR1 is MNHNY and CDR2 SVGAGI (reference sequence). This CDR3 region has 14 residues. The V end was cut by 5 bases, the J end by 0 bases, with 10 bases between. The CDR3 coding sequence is TGTGCCAGCAGTGGTCTGATTATGAACACTGAAGCTTTCTTT. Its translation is CASSGLIMNTEAFF.

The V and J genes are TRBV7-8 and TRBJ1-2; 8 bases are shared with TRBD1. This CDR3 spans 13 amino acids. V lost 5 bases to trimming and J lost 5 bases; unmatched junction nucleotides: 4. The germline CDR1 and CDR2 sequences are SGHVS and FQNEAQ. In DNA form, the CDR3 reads TGTGCCAGCAGCCCGCGGACAGGGTATGGCTACACCTTC. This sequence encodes CASSPRTGYGYTF. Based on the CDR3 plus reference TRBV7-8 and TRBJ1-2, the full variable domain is GAGVSQSPRYKVAKRGQDVALRCDPISGHVSLFWYQQALGQGPEFLTYFQNEAQLDKSGLPSDRFFAERPEGSVSTLKIQRTQQEDSAVYLCASSPRTGYGYTFGSGTRLTVV.

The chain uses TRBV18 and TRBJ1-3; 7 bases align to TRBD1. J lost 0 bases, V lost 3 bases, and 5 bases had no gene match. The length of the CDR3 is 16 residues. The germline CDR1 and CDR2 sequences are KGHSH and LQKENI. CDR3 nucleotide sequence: TGTGCCAGCTCACCCACAGGGGCGAACTCTGGAAACACCATATATTTT. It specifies CASSPTGANSGNTIYF.

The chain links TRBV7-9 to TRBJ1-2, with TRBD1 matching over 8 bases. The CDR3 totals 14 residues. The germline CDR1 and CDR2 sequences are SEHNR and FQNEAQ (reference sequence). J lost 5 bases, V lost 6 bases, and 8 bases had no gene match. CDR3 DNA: TGTGCCAGCAGACATGGACAGGGCCTATATGGCTACACCTTC. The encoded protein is CASRHGQGLYGYTF.

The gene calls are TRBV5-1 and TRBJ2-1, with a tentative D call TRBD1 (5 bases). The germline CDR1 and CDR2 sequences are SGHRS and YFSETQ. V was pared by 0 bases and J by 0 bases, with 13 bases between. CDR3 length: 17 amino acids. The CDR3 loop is CASSLGLGRVSYNEQFF. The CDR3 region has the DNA TGCGCCAGCAGCTTGGGTCTCGGCAGGGTCTCCTACAATGAGCAGTTCTTC.

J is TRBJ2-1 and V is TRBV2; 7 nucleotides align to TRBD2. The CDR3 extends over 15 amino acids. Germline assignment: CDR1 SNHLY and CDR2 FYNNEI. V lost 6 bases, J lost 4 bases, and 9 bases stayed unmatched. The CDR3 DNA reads TGTGCCAGCAGGGCCCTAGCGGAACTATACAATGAGCAGTTCTTC. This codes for CASRALAELYNEQFF. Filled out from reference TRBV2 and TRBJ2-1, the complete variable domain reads EPEVTQTPSHQVTQMGQEVILRCVPISNHLYFYWYRQILGQKVEFLVSFYNNEISEKSEIFDDQFSVERPDGSNFTLKIRSTKLEDSAMYFCASRALAELYNEQFFGPGTRLTVL.

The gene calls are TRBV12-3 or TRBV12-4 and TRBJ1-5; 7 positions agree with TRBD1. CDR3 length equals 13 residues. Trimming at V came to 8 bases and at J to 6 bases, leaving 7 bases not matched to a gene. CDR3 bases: TGTGCCAGCGGAGAACAGGGGACTCAGCCCCAGCATTTT. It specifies CASGEQGTQPQHF.

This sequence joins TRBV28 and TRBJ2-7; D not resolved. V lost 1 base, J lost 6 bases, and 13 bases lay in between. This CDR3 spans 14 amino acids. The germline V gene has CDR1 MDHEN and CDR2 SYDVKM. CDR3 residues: CASSLSGLVGEQYF. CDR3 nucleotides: TGTGCCAGCAGTTTATCTGGGTTGGTAGGCGAGCAGTACTTC. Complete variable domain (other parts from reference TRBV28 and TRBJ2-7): DVKVTQSSRYLVKRTGEKVFLECVQDMDHENMFWYRQDPGLGLRLIYFSYDVKMKEKGDIPEGYSVSREKKERFSLILESASTNQTSMYLCASSLSGLVGEQYFGPGTRLTVT.

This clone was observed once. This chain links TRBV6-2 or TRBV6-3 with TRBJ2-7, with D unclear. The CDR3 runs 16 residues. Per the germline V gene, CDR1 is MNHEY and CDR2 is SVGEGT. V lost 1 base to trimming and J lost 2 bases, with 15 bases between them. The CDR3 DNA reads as TGTGCCAGCAGTTACTTCTATCAGACTCGCACCTACGAGCAGTACTTC. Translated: CASSYFYQTRTYEQYF.

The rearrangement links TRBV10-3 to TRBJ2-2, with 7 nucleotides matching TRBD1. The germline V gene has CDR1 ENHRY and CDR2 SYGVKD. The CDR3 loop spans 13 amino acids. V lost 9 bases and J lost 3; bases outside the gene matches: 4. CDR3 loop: CAITDRDTGELFF. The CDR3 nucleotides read TGTGCCATTACTGACAGGGACACCGGGGAGCTGTTTTTT.

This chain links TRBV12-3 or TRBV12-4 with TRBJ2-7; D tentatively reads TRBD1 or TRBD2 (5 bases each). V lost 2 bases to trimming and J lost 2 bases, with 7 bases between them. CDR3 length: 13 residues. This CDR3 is CASSLSGPYEQYF. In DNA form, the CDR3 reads TGTGCCAGCAGTTTATCGGGGCCCTACGAGCAGTACTTC.

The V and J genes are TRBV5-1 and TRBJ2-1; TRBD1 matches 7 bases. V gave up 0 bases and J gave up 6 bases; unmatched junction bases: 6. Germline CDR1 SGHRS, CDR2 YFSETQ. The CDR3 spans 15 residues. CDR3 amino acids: CASSLGTGVINEQFF. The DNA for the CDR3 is TGCGCCAGCAGCTTGGGTACAGGGGTAATCAATGAGCAGTTCTTC.